This T cell receptor (beta chain) emerged from a study of T cells after yellow fever vaccination. Study-wide results and limits: Repertoires obtained by FACS sorting could include abundant clonotypes that entered as contaminants from the bulk population. After the booster, about 95% of CD4 and around nine tenths of CD8 primary-response clones were re-detected.

In germline, CDR1 is LGHNA, CDR2 YSLEER. CDR3 size: 18 residues. V lost 1 base, J lost 6 bases, and 13 bases stayed unmatched. They built TCR cDNA with 5'RACE template switching, a step that put in a universal primer site and UMIs. TCRdb processed the 5' RACE reads anew with MiXCR; each CDR3 protein has one entry. The sample has 300,000 to 400,000 distinct CDR3 sequences, around 12% seen once. This clonotype was counted at least ten times. What it binds is unknown. The V gene is TRBV4-3, the J gene TRBJ2-1, with 9 bases identical to TRBD2. The TCR sequence derives from a man younger than 35 who received the YFV17D yellow fever vaccine. The material sequenced was CD4+ T cells sorted from PBMCs, taken 15 days after the yellow fever booster vaccination. CDR3: CASSQVEWASGVPNEQFF. CDR3 coding DNA: TGCGCCAGCAGCCAAGTAGAGTGGGCTAGCGGGGTACCCAATGAGCAGTTCTTC.